This T cell receptor beta chain was recorded in a study of siplizumab effects on memory and regulatory T cells. Study-level findings and limits: Memory cells seemed less diverse than naive T cells, which seemed major alloresponse contributors. The drug siplizumab significantly decreased the alloreactive sequences that could be traced to unstimulated CD4+ memory cells. Where siplizumab was present, mappable alloreactive CD4+ clones averaged about 67% Treg-derived, compared with approximately 25% in controls.

A remark on this clone: The antigen remains undetermined.

V lost 3 bases and J lost 0; bases outside the gene matches: 8. CDR3 length: 18 residues. CDR1 LNHDA and CDR2 SQIVND come from the germline V gene (reference sequence). For every sample, roughly 94,000 TCR templates were assayed. Assay: immunoSEQ multiplex PCR; the TCRdb copy retains only in-frame clones and omits some. The data show approximately 100,000 clones, roughly 93% seen once. The J gene is TRBJ2-6, the V gene TRBV19; 7 nucleotides line up with TRBD2. This receptor was identified in a human donor in good health. The specimen sequenced was non-Treg CD4+ T cells sorted from blood. In DNA, the CDR3 is TGTGCCAGTAGTATTAGGGAGGGCAGCCGCTCTGGGGCCAACGTCCTGACTTTC. Amino acid sequence: CASSIREGSRSGANVLTF.